This TCR beta chain came from a study of blood T cell repertoires in COVID-19. Study-wide background: Researchers got acute and convalescent COVID-19 samples from the United States, Italy and Spain.

Original processing notes: By means of reference gene primer amplification, nucleated cell counts were estimated. Clones were read by immunoSEQ multiplex PCR, and TCRdb kept only the in-frame ones, dropping some. From that table come the V and J calls and clone size; the DNA was used to work out D and trimming. This sample has under 130,000 clones, with over 75% found just once. The sequencing sample was made of peripheral blood. This TCR came from a woman older than 75 with acute or convalescent COVID-19.

CDR3 bases: TGTGCCAGCAGCCAGGAGACAGGGGTGAATTCACCCCTCCACTTT. Translated: CASSQETGVNSPLHF. This rearrangement joins TRBV14 to TRBJ1-6; 8 positions agree with TRBD1. CDR3 size: 15 residues. Germline CDR1 is SGHDN and CDR2 is FVKESK. Trimming took 3 bases from V and 7 from J; bases not matched to a gene: 5.